These 23 T cell receptor beta chains share one sample of origin, sequenced in a study of Ad26.COV2.S vaccination and SARS-CoV-2 variants. As for treatment: approximately 18 received Ad26.COV2.S at low or high dose, single or two shots; about 5 received placebo; per-sample allocation not given. The study sampled participants on day 63 after the first vaccine or placebo injection. The data were produced by immunoSEQ multiplex PCR, yet TCRdb's version contains in-frame clones alone and is incomplete. The data hold hundreds of thousands of clones, with 90% observed a single time. The material was peripheral blood, obtained in a trial of Ad26.COV2.S vaccine versus placebo. The receptors shown here come from a person aged 18-65 years who received the Ad26.COV2.S COVID-19 vaccine or a placebo.

The chain is built from TRBV7-8 and TRBJ1-1; D is unresolved. The V gene lost 5 bases and the J gene lost 1 base, with 5 bases spanning the gap. CDR1 and CDR2 from the germline V gene are SGHVS and FQNEAQ. The CDR3 spans 12 residues. This CDR3 reads CASSPPNTEAFF. CDR3 DNA: TGTGCCAGCAGCCCCCCGAACACTGAAGCTTTCTTT. Complete variable domain (other parts from reference TRBV7-8 and TRBJ1-1): GAGVSQSPRYKVAKRGQDVALRCDPISGHVSLFWYQQALGQGPEFLTYFQNEAQLDKSGLPSDRFFAERPEGSVSTLKIQRTQQEDSAVYLCASSPPNTEAFFGQGTRLTVV.

The genes are TRBV2 and TRBJ2-3; 10 bases are a match to TRBD1. The CDR3 consists of 15 residues. Germline CDR1 and CDR2: SNHLY and FYNNEI. V was pared by 8 bases and J by 2 bases, with 7 bases of the junction left unmatched. The CDR3 region is CASYRQGAPTDTQYF. The CDR3 DNA reads as TGTGCCAGCTATAGACAGGGGGCCCCCACAGATACGCAGTATTTT.

There are a few counts of this clone. J is TRBJ2-7 and V is TRBV10-3; TRBD2 matches at 8 bases. The germline CDR1 and CDR2 sequences are ENHRY and SYGVKD. The CDR3 consists of 13 residues. The V gene end was trimmed by 10 bases and the J gene end by 3 bases; junction bases not matched to a gene: 8. CDR3 in amino acids: CASSSGLVYEQYF. The CDR3 coding sequence is TGTGCCAGCTCCTCGGGACTAGTCTACGAGCAGTACTTC.

This clone appeared once. One end of the junction varies from germline; a read error may be responsible. Here the CDR3 reads CSARGPGEQFF. The CDR3 nucleotides are TGCAGTGCAAGAGGGCCGGGTGAGCAGTTCTTC. This sequence joins TRBV20-1 and TRBJ2-1; the D gene is possibly TRBD2 (5 bases). Germline-derived CDR1 and CDR2 are DFQATT and SNEGSKA (reference sequence). CDR3 length equals 11 residues.

V is TRBV19 and J is TRBJ2-7; TRBD2 agrees at 7 bases. This CDR3 is 14 amino acids long. V dropped 3 bases and J dropped 1; count of bases not matched to a gene: 3. The germline V gene encodes CDR1 LNHDA and CDR2 SQIVND (reference sequence). For the CDR3, the DNA is TGTGCCAGTAGTATCGCGGGGGAGTCCTACGAGCAGTACTTC. Its protein is CASSIAGESYEQYF.

In regard to this clone: The same CDR3 also results from other DNA sequences found in this sample. This chain uses TRBV6-5 with TRBJ1-2; unclear D gene. The germline V gene encodes CDR1 MNHEY and CDR2 SVGAGI. Trimming took off 4 bases at V and 1 base at J, with 1 base between the two ends. The CDR3 consists of 11 residues. The CDR3 protein is CASSFNYGYTF. The CDR3, as DNA: TGTGCCAGCAGTTTTAACTATGGCTACACCTTC.

As for this clone: This same CDR3 is encoded by further DNA sequences in the sample. The CDR3 loop is CASSYSSGGEAFF. DNA of the CDR3: TGTGCCAGCAGTTACTCTTCGGGGGGTGAAGCTTTCTTT. This chain joins TRBV6-5 and TRBJ1-1, with TRBD1 as a possible D gene (5 bases). V gave up 0 bases and J gave up 7 bases, with 9 bases separating them. This CDR3 region has 13 residues. Germline V CDR1 and CDR2: MNHEY, SVGAGI.

This chain uses TRBV15 with TRBJ2-7; D uncertain. V was pared by 1 base and J by 2 bases, with 12 bases between. Germline V gene data show CDR1 as LNHNV and CDR2 as YYDKDF (reference sequence). The CDR3 totals 15 residues. CDR3 DNA sequence: TGTGCCACCAGCAGAGTTCCCCTAACAACCTACGAGCAGTACTTC. The encoded protein is CATSRVPLTTYEQYF.

This chain uses TRBV29-1 with TRBJ2-5, with D hard to call. The ends were cut back, 4 bases at V and 1 base at J, with 10 bases in the middle. CDR1 is SQVTM and CDR2 is ANQGSEA in the germline V gene. This CDR3 contains 13 residues. Written as DNA, the CDR3 is TGCAGCGTTGTGAGGCTGTTCCAAGAGACCCAGTACTTC. This gives the protein CSVVRLFQETQYF.

This clone was picked up one time. This rearrangement joins TRBV6-6 to TRBJ1-6; 7 bases are shared with TRBD1. Germline assignment: CDR1 MNHNY and CDR2 SVGAGI (reference sequence). Unmatched junction bases numbered 10, after V lost 7 bases and J lost 7 bases. The CDR3 is 15 residues long. The CDR3, as DNA: TGTGCCAGCAAAGGAGACAGGGCGTCGAATTCACCCCTCCACTTT. Translating it yields CASKGDRASNSPLHF.

This chain uses TRBV5-8 with TRBJ1-5; no definite D call. Trimming stripped 1 base from V and 6 bases from J, with 2 bases between. This CDR3 region has 11 residues. Germline V lookup: CDR1 SGHTS, CDR2 YDEGEE. This CDR3 reads CASSLSQPQHF. In DNA form, the CDR3 reads TGTGCCAGCAGCTTGAGTCAGCCCCAGCATTTT. Combining the CDR3 with reference TRBV5-8 and TRBJ1-5 gives the whole variable domain EAGVTQSPTHLIKTRGQQATLRCSPISGHTSVYWYQQALGLGLQFLLWYDEGEERNRGNFPPRFSGRQFPNYSSELNVNALELEDSALYLCASSLSQPQHFGDGTRLSIL.

CDR3 DNA sequence: TGTGCCAGCAGCAAAGGGACAAACTATGGCTACACCTTC. Protein sequence: CASSKGTNYGYTF. The chain joins TRBV21-1 to TRBJ1-2; TRBD1 is the table's D call, not checked against the DNA. TRBV21-1 is a pseudogene. The CDR3 covers 13 residues.

The V and J genes are TRBV14 and TRBJ2-7, with D perhaps matching TRBD1 or TRBD2 (5 bases each). Trimming removed 4 bases at V and 9 bases at J, with 16 bases between. The CDR3 spans 13 residues. Per the germline V gene, CDR1 is SGHDN and CDR2 is FVKESK. This chain's CDR3 is CASSLLRDGLQYF. The CDR3 DNA sequence: TGTGCCAGCAGCCTCCTTCGGGACGGTTTGCAGTACTTC.

The J gene is TRBJ2-7, the V gene TRBV19; the D call may be TRBD1 or TRBD2 (5 bases each). CDR1 is LNHDA and CDR2 is SQIVND in the germline V gene (reference sequence). The V gene lost 3 bases and the J gene lost 3 bases, with 12 bases spanning the gap. This CDR3 is 14 amino acids long. The CDR3 DNA follows: TGTGCCAGTAGTATGGGTGGGGGATACTACGAGCAGTACTTC. Residues: CASSMGGGYYEQYF.

This clone has a single count. The chain uses TRBV30 and TRBJ2-3, with D perhaps matching TRBD2 (6 bases). The germline CDR1 and CDR2 sequences are GTSNPN and SVGIG (reference sequence). V lost 1 base and J lost 2, with 10 bases in between. The CDR3 is 14 amino acids. The CDR3 reads CAWSEGLYTDTQYF. CDR3 nucleotides: TGTGCCTGGAGTGAGGGACTTTACACAGATACGCAGTATTTT. Drawing the rest from reference TRBV30 and TRBJ2-3, the complete variable domain is SQTIHQWPATLVQPVGSPLSLECTVEGTSNPNLYWYRQAAGRGLQLLFYSVGIGQISSEVPQNLSASRPQDRQFILSSKKLLLSDSGFYLCAWSEGLYTDTQYFGPGTRLTVL.

The CDR3 nucleotides are TGTGCCAGCAGTTCCCCCGACTGGGAGTGGACAGATACGCAGTATTTT. Translating it yields CASSSPDWEWTDTQYF. The rearrangement joins TRBV28 to TRBJ2-3; the D gene is possibly TRBD2 (5 bases). The CDR3 spans 16 residues. The V end lost 4 bases, the J end lost 3 bases, and 17 bases lay between the germline ends. Germline CDR1 is MDHEN and CDR2 is SYDVKM.

The chain recombines TRBV12-5 with TRBJ1-2; D is perhaps TRBD1 (5 bases). CDR3 length: 14 residues. CDR1 and CDR2 from the germline V gene are LGHNT and FRNRAP. V shed 5 bases and J shed 4 bases, with 14 bases lying between them. The CDR3 is CASGKSGPRYGYTF. The CDR3 DNA reads as TGTGCTAGTGGTAAATCAGGGCCCCGCTATGGCTACACCTTC.

This clone showed up just once. V gene TRBV18 combines with J gene TRBJ2-5, with 9 positions matching TRBD2. This CDR3 comprises 15 residues. The V gene end was trimmed by 5 bases and the J gene end by 4 bases; junction bases not matched to a gene: 8. Germline V gives CDR1 KGHSH, CDR2 LQKENI. The CDR3 sequence is CASSEVAGVGETQYF. The CDR3 region has the DNA TGTGCCAGCTCAGAAGTAGCGGGAGTTGGAGAGACCCAGTACTTC.

The chain employs TRBV9 and TRBJ1-1, with TRBD1 matching 11 bases. The V gene end was trimmed by 4 bases and the J gene end by 4 bases; junction bases not matched to a gene: 12. Germline CDR1 is SGDLS and CDR2 is YYNGEE. This CDR3 is built from 17 residues. The CDR3 reads CASSSGQGVARSTEAFF. DNA of the CDR3: TGTGCCAGCAGCTCGGGACAGGGGGTAGCCAGAAGCACTGAAGCTTTCTTT.

Only one count was recorded for this clone. CDR3 residues: CASRHGGQGSGELFF. As DNA, the CDR3 is TGTGCCAGCAGACATGGGGGACAGGGGTCCGGGGAGCTGTTTTTT. This rearrangement joins TRBV7-9 to TRBJ2-2, with TRBD1 matching over 10 bases. CDR3 length equals 15 residues. Germline loops: CDR1 SEHNR, CDR2 FQNEAQ (reference sequence). Trimming removed 6 bases from V and 6 bases from J; junction bases left unmatched: 7.

This chain joins TRBV29-1 and TRBJ2-1, with 8 bases fitting TRBD2. The CDR3 sequence is 15 residues long. The V segment lost 4 bases and the J segment 5 bases; nucleotides outside the gene matches: 10. Germline-derived CDR1 and CDR2 are SQVTM and ANQGSEA. CDR3 DNA: TGCAGCGTTGGACTGCCGGGAGGGCTTAACAATGAGCAGTTCTTC. Translation: CSVGLPGGLNNEQFF.

The CDR3 is CASSYYGEYTEAFF. The CDR3 coding sequence is TGTGCCAGCAGTTACTATGGGGAGTACACTGAAGCTTTCTTT. The rearrangement joins TRBV6-2 or TRBV6-3 to TRBJ1-1; D is unresolved. Trimming pared 1 base from V and 3 bases from J, leaving 9 bases between. Germline V CDR1 and CDR2: MNHEY, SVGEGT. The CDR3 sequence is 14 residues long.

The chain links TRBV2 to TRBJ2-3; TRBD2 aligns across 7 bases. This CDR3 region has 14 residues. Germline CDR1 SNHLY, CDR2 FYNNEI. V lost 2 bases to trimming and J lost 4 bases; unmatched junction nucleotides: 3. In DNA form, the CDR3 reads TGTGCCAGCAGTGAAATGGCGGGGGCAGATACGCAGTATTTT. Protein sequence: CASSEMAGADTQYF.